These 9 T cell receptor beta chains share one sample of origin, sequenced in a study of T cells in narcolepsy. The assay was immunoSEQ multiplex PCR, and TCRdb's table has in-frame clones only and misses some. The table has just over 20,000 clones, under 95% seen once. Material: CD45RA- memory CD4+ T cells from PBMCs. These receptors all come from a human donor with narcolepsy.

The chain carries TRBV5-1 and TRBJ1-5; D gene ambiguous. This CDR3 comprises 15 residues. The V gene lost 4 bases and the J gene lost 3 bases, with 14 bases spanning the gap. The germline V gene encodes CDR1 SGHRS and CDR2 YFSETQ. The CDR3 loop is CASSHGPEDNQPQHF. The CDR3 DNA reads as TGCGCCAGCAGCCACGGACCGGAGGACAATCAGCCCCAGCATTTT. The complete variable domain, with remaining parts taken from reference TRBV5-1 and TRBJ1-5, reads KAGVTQTPRYLIKTRGQQVTLSCSPISGHRSVSWYQQTPGQGLQFLFEYFSETQRNKGNFPGRFSGRQFSNSRSEMNVSTLELGDSALYLCASSHGPEDNQPQHFGDGTRLSIL.

The chain links TRBV19 to TRBJ2-7; possible D gene TRBD1, 6 bases. CDR1 is LNHDA and CDR2 is SQIVND in the germline V gene (reference sequence). V shed 6 bases and J shed 2 bases, with 14 bases lying between them. The CDR3 has 14 residues. In DNA, the CDR3 is TGTGCCAGTAGAGACACAGGGCCCCCCTACGAGCAGTACTTC. Amino acids: CASRDTGPPYEQYF.

The chain recombines TRBV7-8 with TRBJ2-7; D gene unclear. V was pared by 2 bases and J by 0 bases, with 17 bases between. Germline CDR1 reads SGHVS; CDR2 reads FQNEAQ. The CDR3 sequence is 17 residues long. This CDR3 reads CASSLTRRPDTSYEQYF. CDR3 DNA sequence: TGTGCCAGCAGCTTAACTCGCAGGCCCGATACCTCCTACGAGCAGTACTTC.

This chain connects TRBV29-1 to TRBJ2-3, with D possibly being TRBD2 (5 bases). The CDR3 sequence is 14 residues long. V was trimmed by 0 bases and J by 0 bases, leaving 7 bases between them. The germline V gene encodes CDR1 SQVTM and CDR2 ANQGSEA. The CDR3 nucleotides are TGCAGCGTTGAAGATCGCGGGAGCACAGATACGCAGTATTTT. Translation: CSVEDRGSTDTQYF.

The rearrangement links TRBV7-9 to TRBJ2-7, with 10 bases that match TRBD2. Germline values: CDR1 SEHNR, CDR2 FQNEAQ (reference sequence). The CDR3 is made up of 15 amino acids. V dropped 1 base and J dropped 5; count of bases not matched to a gene: 5. CDR3 loop: CASSLVLAGVHEQYF. The CDR3 nucleotides read TGTGCCAGCAGCTTAGTTCTAGCGGGAGTCCACGAGCAGTACTTC.

This clone was observed a single time. V and J are TRBV7-2 and TRBJ1-1, with D unclear. CDR3 length equals 14 residues. The germline CDR1 and CDR2 sequences are SGHTA and FQGNSA. Between the trimmed V and J ends, which lost 0 bases and 2 bases, there was a span of 7 bases. Written as DNA, the CDR3 is TGTGCCAGCAGCTTAGCTTTTCTAAACACTGAAGCTTTCTTT. This sequence encodes CASSLAFLNTEAFF.

This clone was seen once. The genes are TRBV19 and TRBJ2-5, with TRBD2 identical over 15 bases. CDR3 length: 18 residues. Trimming at V came to 7 bases and at J to 0 bases, leaving 9 bases not matched to a gene. From germline, CDR1 is LNHDA and CDR2 SQIVND (reference sequence). This CDR3 is CASTPGLAGGRYQETQYF. The CDR3 nucleotides are TGTGCCAGTACCCCGGGACTAGCGGGAGGAAGGTACCAAGAGACCCAGTACTTC.

This chain connects TRBV29-1 to TRBJ2-7; tentatively, D is TRBD1 (5 bases). This CDR3 has 15 residues. Germline values: CDR1 SQVTM, CDR2 ANQGSEA. V was pared by 5 bases and J by 1 base, with 18 bases between. The CDR3 bases are TGCAGCGTTTCTCCAGGGCGCTACAAATCCTACGAGCAGTACTTC. Translated: CSVSPGRYKSYEQYF.

This chain joins TRBV10-3 and TRBJ1-4, with 7 bases aligning to TRBD1. The CDR3 sequence is 13 residues long. CDR1 and CDR2 (germline): ENHRY, SYGVKD. The J segment lost 8 bases and the V segment lost 11 bases, leaving 11 bases of the junction unmatched. CDR3 coding DNA: TGTGCCTCAGGGGGGCAGGGCGGGGAAAAACTGTTTTTT. Protein: CASGGQGGEKLFF.